These T cell receptor beta chains were read from a single sample in a study of T cells in localized non-small cell lung cancer. TCRdb's copy holds only in-frame clones and misses some; the assay was immunoSEQ multiplex PCR. The repertoire holds roughly 30,000 clones, with around 90% as singletons. The sequences come from peripheral blood, collected before any cancer treatment. The receptors come from a female donor of 60 years or more with stage I lung adenocarcinoma. CDR3s include the opening cysteine and the closing phenylalanine or tryptophan. The order of the fields is J gene, CDR3 length, V gene, clone size, D gene, CDR3 DNA, CDR3 protein. A D gene is named only where the DNA matches it firmly. Clone size is not always given. Where it is, it says once, few, many or a class for expanded clones.

>TRBJ1-3|14|TRBV11-3|-|-
TGTGCCAGCAGCTTGGGGGGTACTGGAAACACCATATATTTT
CASSLGGTGNTIYF
>TRBJ2-5|15|TRBV11-2|-|TRBD1
TGTGCCAGCAGCTTAGACCCACAGGGGAAAGAGACCCAGTACTTC
CASSLDPQGKETQYF
>TRBJ2-7|15|TRBV5-1|-|TRBD1
TGCGCCAGCAGCACCGGGACAGGGTCCTACGAATGGCAGTACTTC
CASSTGTGSYEWQYF
>TRBJ2-3|16|TRBV7-6|-|-
TGTGCCAGCAGCTTAGGGGGAACCTTGCTGACAGATACGCAGTATTTT
CASSLGGTLLTDTQYF
>TRBJ2-6|15|TRBV5-1|-|-
TGCGCCAGCAGGGGAACTTGGGCTGGGGCCAACGTCCTGACTTTC
CASRGTWAGANVLTF
>TRBJ2-7|15|TRBV4-2|-|-
TGTGCCAGCAGCCAAGAAGAGACAAGTTGGGACGAGCAGTACTTC
CASSQEETSWDEQYF
>TRBJ2-1|17|TRBV7-2|-|-
TGTGCCAGCAGCTTAATATGGAGGGGGAGGATGTCTAATGAGCAGTTCTTC
CASSLIWRGRMSNEQFF
>TRBJ2-3|14|TRBV2|few|-
TGTGCCAGCAGTGACAGGGTTCTGGGAGATACGCAGTATTTT
CASSDRVLGDTQYF
>TRBJ1-1|12|TRBV6-1|-|-
TGTGCCAGCACCAAGGGAACCCCTGAAGCTTTCTTT
CASTKGTPEAFF
>TRBJ2-7|14|TRBV21-1|-|-
TGTGCCAGCAGCAAGACAGGGGAGATCTACGAGCAGTACTTC
CASSKTGEIYEQYF